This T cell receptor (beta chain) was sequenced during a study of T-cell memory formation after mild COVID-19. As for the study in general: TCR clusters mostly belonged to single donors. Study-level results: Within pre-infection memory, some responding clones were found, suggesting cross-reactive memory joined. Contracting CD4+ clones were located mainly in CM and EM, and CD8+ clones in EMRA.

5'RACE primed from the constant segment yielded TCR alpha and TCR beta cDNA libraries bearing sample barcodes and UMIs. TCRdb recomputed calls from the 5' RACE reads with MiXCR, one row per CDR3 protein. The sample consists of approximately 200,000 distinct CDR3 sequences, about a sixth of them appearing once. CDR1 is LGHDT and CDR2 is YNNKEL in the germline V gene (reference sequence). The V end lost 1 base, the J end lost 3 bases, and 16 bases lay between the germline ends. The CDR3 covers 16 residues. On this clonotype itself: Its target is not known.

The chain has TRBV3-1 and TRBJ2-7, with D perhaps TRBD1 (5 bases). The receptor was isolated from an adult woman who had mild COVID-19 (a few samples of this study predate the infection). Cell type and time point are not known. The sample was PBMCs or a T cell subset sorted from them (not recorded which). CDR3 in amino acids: CASSQVGAGKGYEQYF. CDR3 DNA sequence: TGTGCCAGCAGCCAAGTTGGGGCAGGGAAGGGCTACGAGCAGTACTTC.